The next 28 T cell receptor beta chains were all read from a single sample in a study of blood T cells in healthy people across ages. A second PCR of 7 to 11 cycles used a sample-barcoded 5' primer and a J-beta primer mix. TCRdb analysed the 5' RACE reads with MiXCR anew, one entry per CDR3 protein. This repertoire shows 750,000 or so distinct CDR3 sequences, approximately 25% found once; its top ten account for 9.4%. The data were also submitted as part of a second study, on T cells of mothers and their children.

The sample was blood. Receptors originate from a boy aged 10-17 years in good health.

The chain recombines TRBV5-1 with TRBJ2-1; TRBD2 matches at 7 bases. The CDR3 runs to 17 residues. The germline CDR1 and CDR2 sequences are SGHRS and YFSETQ. With V trimmed by 6 bases and J by 4 bases, 16 bases remained unmatched. CDR3 residues: CASTVGEGPVSYNEQFF. CDR3 in DNA: TGCGCCAGCACGGTGGGGGAGGGCCCGGTCTCATACAATGAGCAGTTCTTC.

This clonotype was observed a handful of times. The gene calls are TRBV21-1 and TRBJ2-7; TRBD1 reflects the table's D call only, with no check against the DNA. TRBV21-1 is assigned pseudogene status. The CDR3 sequence is 17 residues long. CDR3 sequence reads: CASSKGNLADRAYEQYF. As DNA, the CDR3 is TGTGCCAGCAGCAAAGGAAATCTTGCGGACAGAGCCTACGAGCAGTACTTC.

V gene TRBV10-3 combines with J gene TRBJ1-1; possible D gene TRBD1, 6 bases. Germline V gene sequence: CDR1 ENHRY, CDR2 SYGVKD. This CDR3 comprises 14 residues. The V and J ends lost 3 bases and 1 base respectively, with 9 bases between them. DNA of the CDR3: TGTGCCATCAGTGATCCGGGGGCGAACACTGAAGCTTTCTTT. Its translation: CAISDPGANTEAFF.

This sequence joins TRBV7-8 and TRBJ2-3, with 8 bases lining up with TRBD2. Germline lookup yields CDR1 SGHVS and CDR2 FQNEAQ. There are 16 residues in the CDR3. Unmatched junction bases numbered 5, after V lost 0 bases and J lost 3 bases. The CDR3 DNA sequence: TGTGCCAGCAGCTTAGCGCCAGCGGGAGTAACAGATACGCAGTATTTT. The encoded protein is CASSLAPAGVTDTQYF.

This clonotype was seen a handful of times. CDR3 coding DNA: TGCAGCGTTGAAGAGGGACTAGTGCCCACAGATACGCAGTATTTT. It is translated as CSVEEGLVPTDTQYF. This rearrangement joins TRBV29-1 to TRBJ2-3; TRBD2 matches at 8 bases. V lost 0 bases to trimming and J lost 2 bases; unmatched junction nucleotides: 4. The germline V gene has CDR1 SQVTM and CDR2 ANQGSEA. There are 15 residues in the CDR3.

CDR3 sequence (DNA): TGTGCCAGCAGCTTAGATCTCTGGACGGGACAGGGAGAATCACCCCTCCACTTT. Translated: CASSLDLWTGQGESPLHF. The chain links TRBV11-2 to TRBJ1-6; 9 positions match TRBD1. This CDR3 has 18 residues. V lost 0 bases and J lost 10; bases outside the gene matches: 13. Looked up from germline, CDR1 is SGHAT and CDR2 is FQNNGV.

This clonotype was seen more than once but under ten times. This sequence joins TRBV27 and TRBJ2-1; 10 bases match TRBD2. V lost 4 bases to trimming and J lost 8 bases; unmatched junction nucleotides: 8. CDR3 length equals 15 residues. Germline CDR1 MNHEY, CDR2 SMNVEV (reference sequence). The DNA for the CDR3 is TGTGCCAGCAGTTCAGCGGGAGGGCCGTCGGATGAGCAGTTCTTC. It is translated as CASSSAGGPSDEQFF.

The table lists this clonotype with a few counts. The CDR3 nucleotides read TGTGCCAGCAGGCGCACTTATTCTGGGGCCAACGTCCTGACTTTC. It translates to CASRRTYSGANVLTF. The V gene is TRBV12-3 or TRBV12-4, the J gene TRBJ2-6, with D uncertain. The germline V and J ends were trimmed by 6 bases and 1 base, with 10 bases remaining between them. CDR3 size: 15 residues.

The chain is built from TRBV4-1 and TRBJ1-1, with D perhaps TRBD1 (5 bases). This CDR3 is 13 amino acids long. Germline loops: CDR1 MGHRA, CDR2 YSYEKL. V gave up 4 bases and J gave up 8 bases, with 14 bases separating them. The CDR3 region is CASSPSGTVEAFF. As DNA, the CDR3 is TGCGCCAGCAGCCCGAGCGGGACGGTAGAAGCTTTCTTT.

The rearrangement uses TRBV12-3 or TRBV12-4 and TRBJ1-5; no clear D gene. Trimming removed 6 bases at V and 0 bases at J, with 12 bases between. CDR3 length equals 15 residues. CDR3 in amino acids: CASRPHGSSNQPQHF. The CDR3 region has the DNA TGTGCCAGCAGGCCTCACGGGTCTAGCAATCAGCCCCAGCATTTT.

This CDR3 reads CASSQRPSGANNEQFF. DNA for the CDR3: TGTGCCAGCAGCCAGAGACCTAGCGGGGCAAACAATGAGCAGTTCTTC. This chain links TRBV11-2 with TRBJ2-1; 9 bases line up with TRBD2. The CDR3 covers 16 residues. The germline V gene has CDR1 SGHAT and CDR2 FQNNGV. Germline trimming cut 5 bases from V and 5 bases from J; bases unmatched to any gene: 10.

The chain joins TRBV2 to TRBJ2-1; possible D gene TRBD1, 5 bases. The CDR3 runs to 14 residues. Trimming shortened V by 3 bases and J by 5 bases, and 11 bases separated the two germline ends. Germline lookup yields CDR1 SNHLY and CDR2 FYNNEI. The CDR3 sequence: CASSELGVNNEQFF. The CDR3 nucleotides are TGTGCCAGCAGTGAGTTAGGGGTCAACAATGAGCAGTTCTTC.

V and J are TRBV7-9 and TRBJ2-1; unclear D gene. Trimming took off 4 bases at V and 0 bases at J, with 13 bases between the two ends. The CDR3 totals 16 residues. Per the germline V gene, CDR1 is SEHNR and CDR2 is FQNEAQ (reference sequence). The CDR3 region is CASSSSTLSSYNEQFF. As DNA, the CDR3 is TGTGCCAGCAGCTCCTCCACCCTGAGCTCCTACAATGAGCAGTTCTTC. Full variable domain (missing parts from reference TRBV7-9 and TRBJ2-1): DTGVSQNPRHKITKRGQNVTFRCDPISEHNRLYWYRQTLGQGPEFLTYFQNEAQLEKSRLLSDRFSAERPKGSFSTLEIQRTEQGDSAMYLCASSSSTLSSYNEQFFGPGTRLTVL.

This clonotype has only one observation. The chain has TRBV7-2 and TRBJ1-1; tentative D call: TRBD1 (6 bases). The V gene's germline CDR1 is SGHTA and CDR2 FQGNSA. The V end was cut by 1 base, the J end by 11 bases, with 17 bases between. The length of the CDR3 is 14 residues. The CDR3 DNA sequence: TGTGCCAGCAGCTTAGGGCAGGGGAATATGGTGGCTTTCTTT. Its translation is CASSLGQGNMVAFF.

The chain combines TRBV28 with TRBJ2-7; D is ambiguous. Germline V gives CDR1 MDHEN, CDR2 SYDVKM. Trimming pared 3 bases from V and 7 bases from J, leaving 16 bases between. The length of the CDR3 is 14 residues. The chain's CDR3 is CASSFLNSIREQYF. DNA for the CDR3: TGTGCCAGCAGTTTTCTAAATTCTATTCGGGAGCAGTACTTC.

This clonotype was seen a handful of times. The chain links TRBV6-5 to TRBJ2-5; 7 bases are shared with TRBD1. Germline CDR1 is MNHEY and CDR2 is SVGAGI. V gave up 10 bases and J gave up 4 bases; unmatched junction bases: 6. The CDR3 runs to 12 residues. CDR3 DNA sequence: TGTGCCACCCGATCAGGGGGAGAGACCCAGTACTTC. Translated: CATRSGGETQYF.

The chain uses TRBV18 and TRBJ2-5; the D is unclear. CDR1 and CDR2 from the germline V gene are KGHSH and LQKENI. The ends were cut back, 3 bases at V and 5 bases at J, with 28 bases in the middle. The CDR3 totals 19 residues. The CDR3 nucleotides are TGTGCCAGCTCACCCAGAAAGGCAAGGGTTTCGACCCCGAAGGAGACCCAGTACTTC. It translates to CASSPRKARVSTPKETQYF.

The V and J genes are TRBV29-1 and TRBJ1-5; D is unresolved. This CDR3 comprises 12 residues. Germline CDR1 is SQVTM and CDR2 is ANQGSEA. The CDR3 sequence: CSAKYSNQPQHF. In nucleotides, the CDR3 is TGCAGTGCAAAGTATAGCAATCAGCCCCAGCATTTT.

This clonotype was picked up many times. The V gene is TRBV5-5, the J gene TRBJ1-1, with 7 positions matching TRBD1. Germline values: CDR1 SGHKS, CDR2 YYEKEE (reference sequence). The CDR3 spans 14 residues. The V gene end was trimmed by 2 bases and the J gene end by 5 bases; junction bases not matched to a gene: 6. This chain's CDR3 is CASSFTGEGTEAFF. CDR3 in DNA: TGTGCCAGCAGCTTTACAGGGGAGGGGACTGAAGCTTTCTTT.

This clonotype showed up just once. The V and J genes are TRBV20-1 and TRBJ2-1, with a tentative D call TRBD2 (6 bases). The CDR3 totals 16 residues. The germline V and J ends were trimmed by 3 bases and 0 bases, with 15 bases remaining between them. Germline V gene data show CDR1 as DFQATT and CDR2 as SNEGSKA (reference sequence). As DNA, the CDR3 is TGCAGTGCTAGTGATGGGACTTCGGACTCCTACAATGAGCAGTTCTTC. The encoded protein is CSASDGTSDSYNEQFF.

This clonotype came up a few times. J is TRBJ2-7 and V is TRBV5-1; TRBD2 agrees at 10 bases. V dropped 2 bases and J dropped 2; count of bases not matched to a gene: 10. The CDR3 runs to 17 residues. Germline V CDR1 and CDR2: SGHRS, YFSETQ. CDR3 sequence (DNA): TGCGCCAGCAGCTTTCGGTCTAGCGGGGGCATCGCCTACGAGCAGTACTTC. Its protein product is CASSFRSSGGIAYEQYF.

The rearrangement links TRBV9 to TRBJ1-2; D not certain. This CDR3 spans 14 amino acids. CDR1 is SGDLS, CDR2 YYNGEE, per germline. The V end lost 3 bases, the J end lost 0 bases, and 9 bases lay between the germline ends. Here the CDR3 reads CASSDDTSNYGYTF. DNA of the CDR3: TGTGCCAGCAGCGACGACACTTCTAACTATGGCTACACCTTC.

This clonotype has at least ten counts. This rearrangement joins TRBV11-3 to TRBJ2-5; TRBD1 might be the D (6 bases). Between the trimmed V and J ends, which lost 5 bases and 3 bases, there was a span of 10 bases. CDR1 SGHNT and CDR2 YENEEA come from the germline V gene. CDR3 length equals 13 residues. Here the CDR3 reads CASSPRDKETQYF. The CDR3 DNA sequence: TGTGCCAGCAGCCCTCGGGACAAAGAGACCCAGTACTTC.

This chain uses TRBV7-8 with TRBJ1-2, with 8 bases fitting TRBD1. The CDR3 is made up of 15 amino acids. From germline, CDR1 is SGHVS and CDR2 FQNEAQ. With 7 bases clipped from V and 5 bases from J, the junction kept 12 bases outside the gene matches. The CDR3 nucleotides read TGTGCCAGCAACCGACTGGGACAGGCGAATTATGGCTACACCTTC. Its protein is CASNRLGQANYGYTF.

The CDR3 is CACSPTGGSYEQYF. The CDR3 DNA reads TGTGCCTGCTCCCCGACAGGGGGCTCCTACGAGCAGTACTTC. The chain employs TRBV7-9 and TRBJ2-7; TRBD1 matches 9 bases. CDR3 length equals 14 residues. Germline CDR1 reads SEHNR; CDR2 reads FQNEAQ (reference sequence). V was clipped by 11 bases and J by 0 bases; unmatched bases: 8.

CDR3 in amino acids: CSVVTGADTQYF. The CDR3 nucleotides read TGCAGCGTTGTCACGGGGGCGGATACGCAGTATTTT. The genes are TRBV29-1 and TRBJ2-3, with D perhaps TRBD1 or TRBD2 (6 bases each). Trimming took 4 bases from V and 6 from J, leaving 11 bases between them. This CDR3 has 12 amino acids. The germline V gene has CDR1 SQVTM and CDR2 ANQGSEA.

CDR3 sequence reads: CASTQGGAASWSYEQYF. CDR3 nucleotide sequence: TGTGCCAGCACCCAAGGGGGGGCGGCTAGCTGGTCGTACGAGCAGTACTTC. The V call is TRBV6-1, the J call TRBJ2-7, with D tentatively TRBD2 (7 bases). Trimming cost V 7 bases and J 4 bases, with 26 bases left between them. Germline values: CDR1 MNHNS, CDR2 SASEGT. The CDR3 extends over 17 amino acids.

The chain carries TRBV6-6 and TRBJ2-7; TRBD1 matches 8 bases. The CDR3 consists of 15 residues. CDR1 and CDR2 (germline): MNHNY, SVGAGI (reference sequence). The V segment lost 5 bases and the J segment 4 bases; nucleotides outside the gene matches: 10. In DNA, the CDR3 is TGTGCCAGCAGTGCCGGACAGGGCGGGCTTTACGAGCAGTACTTC. Translated, it gives CASSAGQGGLYEQYF.